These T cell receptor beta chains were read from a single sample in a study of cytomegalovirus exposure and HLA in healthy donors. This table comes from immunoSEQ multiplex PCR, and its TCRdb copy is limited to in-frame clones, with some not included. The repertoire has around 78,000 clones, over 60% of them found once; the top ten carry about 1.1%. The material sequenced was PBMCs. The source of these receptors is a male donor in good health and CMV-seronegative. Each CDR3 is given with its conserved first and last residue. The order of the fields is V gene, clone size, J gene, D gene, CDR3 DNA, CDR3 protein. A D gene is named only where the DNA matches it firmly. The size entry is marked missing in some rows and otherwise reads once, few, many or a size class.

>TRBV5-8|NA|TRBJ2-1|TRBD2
TGTGCCAGCAGCTTCTCGGGGGGGCCTTACAATGAGCAGTTCTTC
CASSFSGGPYNEQFF
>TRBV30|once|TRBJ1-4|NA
TGTGCCTGGAGTGTAGCCGGTAAACTGTTTTTT
CAWSVAGKLFF
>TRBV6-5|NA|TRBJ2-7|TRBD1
TGTGCCAGCAGAATCGGACAGGCATCCGACGAGCAGTACTTC
CASRIGQASDEQYF
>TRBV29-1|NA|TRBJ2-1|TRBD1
TGCAGCGTTGAAGGCAAACAGGGGCTACTAAACAATGAGCAGTTCTTC
CSVEGKQGLLNNEQFF
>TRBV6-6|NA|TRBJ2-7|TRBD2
TGTGCCAGCCAACATACCACTAGCGGGAGTTACGAGCAGTACTTC
CASQHTTSGSYEQYF
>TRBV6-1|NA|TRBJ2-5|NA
TGTGCCAGCAGAACAGGGCCACGAGAGACCCAGTACTTC
CASRTGPRETQYF
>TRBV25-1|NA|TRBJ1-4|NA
TGTGCCAGCAGTGAATATATTCGGGGAGTGACTAATGAAAAACTGTTTTTT
CASSEYIRGVTNEKLFF
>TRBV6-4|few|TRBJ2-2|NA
TGTGCCAGCAGTGACTCGGCGGGGAACACCGGGGAGCTGTTTTTT
CASSDSAGNTGELFF
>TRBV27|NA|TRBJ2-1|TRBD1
TGTGCCAGCAGCTCCCCCCAGGGGGTCTACTACAATGAGCAGTTCTTC
CASSSPQGVYYNEQFF
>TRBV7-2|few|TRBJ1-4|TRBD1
TGTGCCAGCAGCTCCGGGACAGTGGGTGAAAAACTGTTTTTT
CASSSGTVGEKLFF
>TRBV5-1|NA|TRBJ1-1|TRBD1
TGCGCCAGCAGCTTACGACAGGGGAAGGCTGAAGCTTTCTTT
CASSLRQGKAEAFF
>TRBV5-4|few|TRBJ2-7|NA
TGTGCCAGCAGCTTGGCCCCCGACTCCCAGGGTGACGAGCAGTACTTC
CASSLAPDSQGDEQYF
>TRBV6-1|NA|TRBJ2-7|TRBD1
TGTGCCACCTCACCCCGGGACAGGGAAAGCGGGCAGTACTTC
CATSPRDRESGQYF
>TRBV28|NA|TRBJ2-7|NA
TGTGCCAGCAGTTTACCCTCTTTTGTGACAGCACGAGACTCCTACGAGCAGTACTTC
CASSLPSFVTARDSYEQYF
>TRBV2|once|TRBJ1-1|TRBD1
TGTGCCAGCAACCCGGGACAGGGGATCGGCACTGAAGCTTTCTTT
CASNPGQGIGTEAFF
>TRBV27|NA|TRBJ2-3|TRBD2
TGTGCCAGCAGTTTATGGCAGGGAGGGGATACGCAGTATTTT
CASSLWQGGDTQYF
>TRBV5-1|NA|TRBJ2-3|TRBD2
TGCGCCAGCAGCTTGGCGCTCCAGCGGGGCTCGCCGGGCACAGATACGCAGTATTTT
CASSLALQRGSPGTDTQYF
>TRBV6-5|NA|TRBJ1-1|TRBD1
TGTGCCAGCAGCCTTGACAGGGTGGGAAACACTGAAGCTTTCTTT
CASSLDRVGNTEAFF
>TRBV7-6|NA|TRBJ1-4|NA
TGTGCCAGCAGCTTACTTCAGGGAAGGGTAGAAAAACTGTTTTTT
CASSLLQGRVEKLFF
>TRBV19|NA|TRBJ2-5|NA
TGTGCCAGTAGTATAGATCGGGTGACCCAGTACTTC
CASSIDRVTQYF
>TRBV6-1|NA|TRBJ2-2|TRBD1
TGTGCCAGCAGGAGGGACAGACCCAACACCGGGGAGCTGTTTTTT
CASRRDRPNTGELFF
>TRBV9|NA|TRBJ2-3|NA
TGTGCCAGCAGCGTCCGGGCAGATACGCAGTATTTT
CASSVRADTQYF
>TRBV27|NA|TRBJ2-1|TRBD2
TGTGCCAGCAGTACCGGACTAGCGGGTTACTCCTACAATGAGCAGTTCTTC
CASSTGLAGYSYNEQFF
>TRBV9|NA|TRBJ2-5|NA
TGTGCCAGCAGCCCAGGCGTAGGAGAGACCCAGTACTTC
CASSPGVGETQYF
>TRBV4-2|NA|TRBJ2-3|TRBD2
TGTGCCAGCAGCCAACTAACTAGCGGGGGGCCTGGAGATACGCAGTATTTT
CASSQLTSGGPGDTQYF
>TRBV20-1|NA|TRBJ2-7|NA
TGCAGTGCTAGAGATAGGGGAGAGCAGTACTTC
CSARDRGEQYF
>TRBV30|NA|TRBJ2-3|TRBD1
TGTGCCTGGAGTATCCCCTCGACAGGGGGCTTGTATACGCAGTATTTT
CAWSIPSTGGLYTQYF